Below are 31 T cell receptor beta chains sequenced from a single sample in a study of glioma-infiltrating T cells. Amplification of TCR alpha and beta CDR3 regions from RNA used iRepertoire nested multiplex PCR. From the multiplex PCR reads, TCRdb called clonotypes with MiXCR, one entry per CDR3 protein. Seen here are over 100,000 distinct CDR3 sequences, about 25% observed once, and the top ten hold 35%. The sequencing sample was made of glioma tissue, nonneoplastic brain tissue, or PBMCs (not recorded which). The receptors originated from a human donor with low-grade glioma or glioblastoma, undergoing nonglioma brain surgery, or in good health (not recorded which).

This clonotype was counted many times. The chain joins TRBV20-1 to TRBJ2-1; a possible D gene is TRBD2 (6 bases). The V end was cut by 0 bases, the J end by 9 bases, with 9 bases between. Germline V gives CDR1 DFQATT, CDR2 SNEGSKA (reference sequence). This CDR3 contains 12 residues. The CDR3 here is CSARDEGGEQFF. In DNA form, the CDR3 reads TGCAGTGCTAGAGATGAGGGAGGTGAGCAGTTCTTC.

This clonotype has a count of ten or more. The CDR3 here is CASSSGTGYTEAFF. The CDR3 DNA follows: TGTGCCAGCAGCTCAGGGACAGGTTACACTGAAGCTTTCTTT. The chain uses TRBV7-6 and TRBJ1-1; 8 bases map to TRBD1. CDR1 and CDR2 (germline): SGHVS, FNYEAQ. This CDR3 has 14 amino acids. J was trimmed by 3 bases and V by 4 bases; bases with no gene match: 4.

The gene calls are TRBV6-5 and TRBJ1-2; D is uncertain. The CDR3 covers 14 residues. From germline, CDR1 is MNHEY and CDR2 SVGAGI. Trimming removed 5 bases from V and 10 bases from J, with 20 bases in between. DNA of the CDR3: TGTGCCAGCAGTCGGGCCCTAAAAGGCTATAACTACACCTTC. This gives the protein CASSRALKGYNYTF.

This clonotype came up many times. The CDR3 loop is CASSLNHGEGNQPQHF. CDR3 bases: TGTGCCAGCTCACTAAATCACGGGGAAGGCAATCAGCCCCAGCATTTT. The gene calls are TRBV18 and TRBJ1-5; unclear D gene. This CDR3 comprises 16 residues. Per germline, CDR1 KGHSH and CDR2 LQKENI. V lost 4 bases and J 2 bases, leaving 15 bases between the germline ends.

This clonotype was found many times. The chain carries TRBV6-6 and TRBJ2-2, with D maybe TRBD1 (6 bases). This CDR3 region has 16 residues. CDR1 is MNHNY and CDR2 is SVGAGI in the germline V gene (reference sequence). V lost 1 base, J lost 1 base, and 10 bases lay in between. The CDR3 DNA is TGTGCCAGCAGTTACTGGCAGGGGCTGAACACCGGGGAGCTGTTTTTT. It is translated as CASSYWQGLNTGELFF.

In the case of this clonotype: The junction departs from the called germline gene at one end, perhaps through a read error. This chain connects TRBV27 to TRBJ1-5, with 9 nucleotides matching TRBD1. CDR3 length: 16 amino acids. Per germline, CDR1 MNHEY and CDR2 SMNVEV (reference sequence). The CDR3, as DNA: TGTGCCAGCAGGAGAGTCGGGACAGGGAACAATCGGCCCCAGCATTTT. This translates into CASRRVGTGNNRPQHF.

This clonotype was seen many times. This sequence joins TRBV27 and TRBJ1-2, with 7 bases identical to TRBD1. Germline loops: CDR1 MNHEY, CDR2 SMNVEV (reference sequence). CDR3 size: 14 residues. J was trimmed by 8 bases and V by 6 bases; bases with no gene match: 12. The CDR3 here is CASRPTGTSGGYTF. DNA of the CDR3: TGTGCCAGCAGGCCGACAGGGACCTCTGGAGGCTACACCTTC.

This clonotype was detected many times. The chain has TRBV7-9 and TRBJ1-1; 7 bases are a match to TRBD1. The CDR3 is 13 residues long. CDR1 is SEHNR, CDR2 FQNEAQ, per germline (reference sequence). V gave up 5 bases and J gave up 4 bases; unmatched junction bases: 4. The CDR3 DNA is TGTGCCAGCAGCCGAGGGGGCACCACTGAAGCTTTCTTT. Protein product: CASSRGGTTEAFF.

The rearrangement links TRBV29-1 to TRBJ1-1; D is unclear. Trimming removed 4 bases at V and 0 bases at J, with 12 bases between. The CDR3 covers 14 residues. CDR1 is SQVTM and CDR2 is ANQGSEA in the germline V gene. DNA of the CDR3: TGCAGCGTTGCGGGGTTCGGCTTGAACACTGAAGCTTTCTTT. Its translation: CSVAGFGLNTEAFF.

This chain connects TRBV30 to TRBJ1-5; D gene ambiguous. Per the germline V gene, CDR1 is GTSNPN and CDR2 is SVGIG (reference sequence). Trimming removed 0 bases from V and 7 bases from J, with 10 bases in between. The CDR3 has 13 amino acids. CDR3 bases: TGTGCCTGGAGTGTCACGGAGTACCAGCCCCAGCATTTT. Translating gives CAWSVTEYQPQHF.

This clonotype appeared many times. The conserved final phenylalanine or tryptophan is absent from the CDR3, which likely points to a read error. Because the CDR3's place on the DNA is in doubt, the DNA is left out and the CDR3 is given as listed by TCRdb. The chain employs TRBV28 and TRBJ1-1; TRBD1, the D gene given by the table, was not confirmed from the DNA. Ends included, the CDR3 has 11 residues. Germline assignment: CDR1 MDHEN and CDR2 SYDVKM. Here the CDR3 reads CASSLGTALWL.

In this sample, this clonotype turned up many times. This chain connects TRBV28 to TRBJ2-1; TRBD2 matches at 10 bases. Germline trimming cut 3 bases from V and 4 bases from J; bases unmatched to any gene: 9. Germline lookup yields CDR1 MDHEN and CDR2 SYDVKM. This CDR3 has 17 residues. CDR3 sequence: CASSFGPAGGYYNEQFF. Here the CDR3 DNA reads TGTGCCAGCAGTTTTGGGCCAGCGGGAGGGTATTACAATGAGCAGTTCTTC.

This clonotype was seen many times. This rearrangement joins TRBV7-2 to TRBJ2-3, with 9 bases that match TRBD2. CDR3 length: 15 amino acids. The germline CDR1 and CDR2 sequences are SGHTA and FQGNSA. With 1 base clipped from V and 6 bases from J, the junction kept 5 bases outside the gene matches. CDR3 sequence (DNA): TGTGCCAGCAGCTTAGACGCGGGAGGGTGGGATACGCAGTATTTT. It translates to CASSLDAGGWDTQYF.

This clonotype has a count of ten or more. J is TRBJ2-7 and V is TRBV12-3 or TRBV12-4; possible D gene TRBD1, 6 bases. This CDR3 region has 14 residues. The V end was cut by 3 bases, the J end by 4 bases, with 13 bases between. The CDR3 region is CASSLETGSYEQYF. The CDR3 DNA is TGTGCCAGCAGTTTGGAGACAGGCAGTTACGAGCAGTACTTC.

This clonotype has at least ten counts. The genes are TRBV24-1 and TRBJ2-1, with D possibly matching TRBD2 (5 bases). The germline V and J ends were trimmed by 6 bases and 0 bases, with 14 bases remaining between them. The CDR3 sequence is 16 residues long. Germline-derived CDR1 and CDR2 are KGHDR and SFDVKD. The CDR3 DNA sequence: TGTGCCACCAGTCCCGTTAGCGCCGTCTCCTACAATGAGCAGTTCTTC. Its protein is CATSPVSAVSYNEQFF.

As regards this clonotype: A read error may produce the germline difference seen at one junction end. J is TRBJ2-1 and V is TRBV9; 8 nucleotides agree with TRBD2. Germline V gene lookup returns CDR1 SGDLS and CDR2 YYNGEE. The CDR3 length is 15 residues. In nucleotides, the CDR3 is TGTGCCAGCAGCGAAAGCGGGAGTGGGGACAATGAGCGGTTCTTC. It codes for CASSESGSGDNERFF.

This clonotype was observed many times. The V and J genes are TRBV29-1 and TRBJ2-7; a weak D match, TRBD1 (6 bases). The CDR3 has 13 residues. Trimming removed 4 bases from V and 2 bases from J, with 12 bases in between. Per the germline V gene, CDR1 is SQVTM and CDR2 is ANQGSEA. CDR3 region: CSVGQGSAYEQYF. The DNA of the CDR3 is TGCAGCGTTGGCCAGGGGAGCGCCTACGAGCAGTACTTC.

This clonotype was counted at least ten times. The rearrangement joins TRBV19 to TRBJ1-1; D gene uncertain. Germline CDR1 and CDR2: LNHDA and SQIVND (reference sequence). This CDR3 spans 14 amino acids. Between the trimmed V and J ends, which lost 3 bases and 1 base, there was a span of 9 bases. The CDR3 region has the DNA TGTGCCAGTAGTATCAAGGATGGGAACACTGAAGCTTTCTTT. It specifies CASSIKDGNTEAFF.

The rearrangement joins TRBV19 to TRBJ2-5; D is unclear. The CDR3 totals 11 residues. The V and J ends lost 4 bases and 4 bases respectively, with 4 bases between them. The germline gives CDR1 LNHDA, CDR2 SQIVND (reference sequence). In DNA form, the CDR3 reads TGTGCCAGTAGTACGCGAGAGACCCAGTACTTC. Its translation is CASSTRETQYF.

A few counts support this clonotype. The chain recombines TRBV5-1 with TRBJ2-7, with D possibly matching TRBD1 (6 bases). V lost 4 bases and J 5 bases, leaving 16 bases between the germline ends. In germline, CDR1 is SGHRS, CDR2 YFSETQ. The CDR3 sequence is 14 residues long. In nucleotides, the CDR3 is TGCGCCAGCAGCCCACTCAGGGGACCGGACGAGCAGTACTTC. Translation: CASSPLRGPDEQYF.

A note on this clonotype: A much larger clonotype is one base distant, so this may be a read error. The J gene is TRBJ1-1, the V gene TRBV7-9; 8 bases match TRBD1. In germline, CDR1 is SEHNR, CDR2 FQNEAQ (reference sequence). This CDR3 contains 14 residues. The CDR3 loop is CASSRQGMGTKAFF. As DNA, the CDR3 is TGTGCCAGCAGCCGACAGGGGATGGGCACTAAAGCTTTCTTT.

Many counts were recorded for this clonotype. The CDR3 DNA follows: TGTGCCAGCAGCCCCGATCGTTCCCGCCATGAGACCCAGTACTTC. Its protein is CASSPDRSRHETQYF. The chain joins TRBV7-9 to TRBJ2-5, with no clear D. With 5 bases removed from V and 5 bases from J, the gap between germline ends came to 18 bases. Germline V gene sequence: CDR1 SEHNR, CDR2 FQNEAQ (reference sequence). The CDR3 is 15 residues long.

This clonotype was recorded many times. The gene calls are TRBV11-1 and TRBJ2-7; 10 bases line up with TRBD1. CDR1 and CDR2 (germline): SGHAT, FQDESV (reference sequence). With V trimmed by 4 bases and J by 6 bases, 6 bases remained unmatched. CDR3 length: 14 amino acids. The CDR3 reads CASSWTGGSFEQYF. The CDR3 nucleotides are TGTGCCAGCAGCTGGACAGGGGGTTCTTTCGAGCAGTACTTC.

This clonotype was observed many times. The chain couples TRBV24-1 to TRBJ2-1; 14 bases align to TRBD2. The junction had 3 bases not matched to a gene; V was cut back by 4 bases and J by 8 bases. Germline-derived CDR1 and CDR2 are KGHDR and SFDVKD. The CDR3 has 15 amino acids. CDR3 amino acids: CATSDPGLAGDEQFF. In DNA, the CDR3 is TGTGCCACCAGTGACCCGGGACTAGCGGGGGATGAGCAGTTCTTC.

The sample holds many counts of this clonotype. CDR3 loop: CASSLGRRNTEAFF. The CDR3 nucleotides read TGTGCCAGCAGCTTAGGACGGAGGAACACTGAAGCTTTCTTT. The chain couples TRBV13 to TRBJ1-1; D uncertain. The length of the CDR3 is 14 residues. Trimming took off 0 bases at V and 1 base at J, with 6 bases between the two ends. The V gene's germline CDR1 is PRHDT and CDR2 FYEKMQ (reference sequence).

The table lists this clonotype with a count of one. This may stem from a read error, because a much larger clone lies one nucleotide away. This chain connects TRBV6-2 or TRBV6-3 to TRBJ1-5, with D unresolved. CDR3 length equals 13 residues. Germline V gives CDR1 MNHEY, CDR2 SVGEGT. DNA of the CDR3: TGTGCCATCAGTGAGGCGGCTCAGCGGCCCCAGCATTTT. Translating gives CAISEAAQRPQHF.

In its sample, this clonotype was seen many times. The rearrangement links TRBV28 to TRBJ2-7, with D tentatively TRBD2 (7 bases). V lost 6 bases and J 6 bases, leaving 12 bases between the germline ends. The CDR3 has 12 residues. CDR1 is MDHEN and CDR2 is SYDVKM in the germline V gene. CDR3 sequence: CASSPGGPEQYF. The CDR3 nucleotides read TGTGCCAGCAGCCCCGGGGGGCCCGAGCAGTACTTC.

This clonotype has ten or more counts. The V gene is TRBV5-1, the J gene TRBJ1-6; D not resolved. The CDR3 is 15 residues long. CDR1 and CDR2 (germline): SGHRS, YFSETQ. V lost 4 bases, J lost 6 bases, and 14 bases lay in between. The CDR3, as DNA: TGCGCCAGCAGCCCGACCACGGGGTCTAATTCACCCCTCCACTTT. As protein: CASSPTTGSNSPLHF.

This clonotype was seen many times. The chain has TRBV5-1 and TRBJ1-2; D perhaps matches TRBD1 (6 bases). Trimming removed 4 bases from V and 1 base from J, with 14 bases in between. The CDR3 contains 15 residues. Looked up from germline, CDR1 is SGHRS and CDR2 is YFSETQ. The CDR3 spells CASSLGGQVNYGYTF. For the CDR3, the DNA is TGCGCCAGCAGCCTTGGGGGCCAAGTTAACTATGGCTACACCTTC.

This clonotype was picked up many times. The J gene is TRBJ1-6, the V gene TRBV3-1; 8 nucleotides agree with TRBD1. Germline V gene data show CDR1 as LGHDT and CDR2 as YNNKEL (reference sequence). This CDR3 is built from 14 residues. The V and J ends lost 4 bases and 8 bases, in that order; junction bases with no gene match: 4. The CDR3 bases are TGTGCCAGCAGCCTCAGGGGGCTGCATTCACCCCTCCACTTT. Translated, it gives CASSLRGLHSPLHF.

At least ten counts were recorded for this clonotype. The V and J genes are TRBV14 and TRBJ2-1, with D hard to call. Deletions cut 0 bases from V and 3 bases from J, with 3 bases between. CDR1 SGHDN and CDR2 FVKESK come from the germline V gene. CDR3 size: 13 residues. This CDR3 reads CASSQERYNEQFF. The CDR3 DNA follows: TGTGCCAGCAGCCAAGAACGCTACAATGAGCAGTTCTTC.